A selection of T cell receptor beta chains follows, all from one sample in a study of blood T cell repertoires in COVID-19. Using immunoSEQ multiplex PCR, the repertoire was profiled, and TCRdb retains in-frame clones only, with some absent. The sample lists around 72,000 clones, about four fifths seen once, with roughly 4.8% in the top ten. Sequencing used peripheral blood. The receptors were sampled from a woman aged 55-70 years with acute or convalescent COVID-19. CDR3s include the opening cysteine and the closing phenylalanine or tryptophan. The D gene is left open where the match is weak. The size entry is marked missing in some rows and otherwise reads once, few, many or a size class.

>TRBJ2-3|TRBV19|NA|NA
CASSSISPADTQYF
TGTGCCAGTAGTTCCATTTCCCCAGCGGATACGCAGTATTTT
>TRBJ1-1|TRBV19|NA|NA
CASSMVQDVTEAFF
TGTGCCAGTAGTATGGTACAGGACGTCACTGAAGCTTTCTTT
>TRBJ1-1|TRBV12-3/TRBV12-4|NA|TRBD1
CASSSRDSEAFF
TGTGCCAGCAGTTCACGGGACAGTGAAGCTTTCTTT
>TRBJ2-2|TRBV3-1/TRBV3-2|NA|TRBD1
CAASRQGNTGELFF
TGTGCCGCCAGCAGACAGGGAAACACCGGGGAGCTGTTTTTT
>TRBJ2-2|TRBV5-6|NA|TRBD1
CASSPDRVTGELFF
TGTGCCAGCAGCCCAGACAGGGTCACCGGGGAGCTGTTTTTT
>TRBJ1-2|TRBV12-3/TRBV12-4|NA|TRBD1
CASSLGTGYGYTF
TGTGCCAGCAGTTTAGGGACAGGGTATGGCTACACCTTC
>TRBJ1-3|TRBV3-1/TRBV3-2|few|TRBD1
CASSQGGTGGYTIYF
TGTGCCAGCAGCCAGGGCGGGACAGGGGGATACACCATATATTTT
>TRBJ2-5|TRBV7-2|NA|TRBD1
CASALQVAKRGPETQYF
TGTGCCAGCGCTCTCCAGGTCGCGAAGAGGGGGCCAGAGACCCAGTACTTC
>TRBJ2-6|TRBV19|NA|NA
CASSIDSSGANVLTF
TGTGCCAGTAGTATAGACAGCTCTGGGGCCAACGTCCTGACTTTC
>TRBJ2-1|TRBV6-5|NA|TRBD2
CASRGLATQNNEQFF
TGTGCCAGCAGGGGACTAGCGACTCAAAACAATGAGCAGTTCTTC
>TRBJ2-3|TRBV7-2|NA|NA
CASSLGPGRADTQYF
TGTGCCAGCAGCTTGGGGCCTGGCAGGGCAGATACGCAGTATTTT
>TRBJ2-5|TRBV7-8|NA|TRBD2
CASSLVLAGGGETQYF
TGTGCCAGCAGCTTAGTTCTAGCGGGGGGAGGAGAGACCCAGTACTTC
>TRBJ2-3|TRBV6-5|once|TRBD2
CASRPTSGSADTQYF
TGTGCCAGCAGACCAACTAGCGGGTCTGCAGATACGCAGTATTTT
>TRBJ2-3|TRBV6-5|NA|NA
CAGSHTGKDTQYF
TGTGCCGGATCGCATACGGGGAAAGATACGCAGTATTTT
>TRBJ1-1|TRBV14|NA|NA
CASSQVRQSRARGGEAFF
TGTGCCAGCAGCCAAGTTAGACAAAGCAGGGCCAGGGGTGGTGAAGCTTTCTTT
>TRBJ1-1|TRBV6-5|NA|TRBD1
CASSTPGQGSMAFF
TGTGCCAGCAGTACACCGGGACAGGGATCAATGGCTTTCTTT